This TCR beta chain was profiled in a study of early stage breast cancer tumors. The repertoire was sequenced with immunoSEQ multiplex PCR; TCRdb's copy has only in-frame clones and lacks some. The sample contains approximately 70,000 clones, 75% to 90% of which appear only once. The CDR3 extends over 14 amino acids. Germline values: CDR1 MNHEY, CDR2 SMNVEV (reference sequence). The V and J ends lost 3 bases and 0 bases respectively, with 8 bases between them. Material: blood. The sequence came from a person in their forties with breast cancer. V usage is TRBV27 and J usage is TRBJ1-1; D remains unclear. CDR3 residues: CASSFPEMNTEAFF. The CDR3 region has the DNA TGTGCCAGCAGTTTCCCGGAGATGAACACTGAAGCTTTCTTT.